The clone carrying this T cell receptor beta chain showed up just once. Deletions cut 8 bases from V and 6 bases from J, with 13 bases between. Germline values: CDR1 MNHEY, CDR2 SMNVEV (reference sequence). This CDR3 has 12 amino acids. The data belong to a study of OX40 agonist ivuxolimab in advanced cancers. Clones were sequenced by immunoSEQ multiplex PCR, and TCRdb holds only the in-frame ones, with some missing. Of some 84,000 clones listed, about 92% were seen once; the top ten hold over 6.5%. This receptor was obtained from an adult with an advanced solid tumor such as melanoma, head and neck, liver or kidney cancer. The sequenced sample was CD4+ or CD8+ T cells sorted from blood, obtained in a trial of the OX40 agonist ivuxolimab. This sequence joins TRBV27 and TRBJ1-1, with a weak D call TRBD1 (5 bases). The CDR3 reads CASQGMGPEAFF. As DNA, the CDR3 is TGTGCCAGCCAAGGGATGGGACCTGAAGCTTTCTTT.